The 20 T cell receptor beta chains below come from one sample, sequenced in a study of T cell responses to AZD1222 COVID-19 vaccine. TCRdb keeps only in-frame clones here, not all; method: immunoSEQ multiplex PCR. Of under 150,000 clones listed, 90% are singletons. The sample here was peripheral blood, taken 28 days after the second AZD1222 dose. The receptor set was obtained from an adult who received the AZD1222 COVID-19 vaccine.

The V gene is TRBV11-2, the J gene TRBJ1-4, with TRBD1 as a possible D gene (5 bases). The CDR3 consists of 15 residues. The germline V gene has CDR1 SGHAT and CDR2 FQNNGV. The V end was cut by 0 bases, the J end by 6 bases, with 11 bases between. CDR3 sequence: CASSLEAGGDEKLFF. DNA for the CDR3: TGTGCCAGCAGCTTAGAGGCCGGGGGAGATGAAAAACTGTTTTTT.

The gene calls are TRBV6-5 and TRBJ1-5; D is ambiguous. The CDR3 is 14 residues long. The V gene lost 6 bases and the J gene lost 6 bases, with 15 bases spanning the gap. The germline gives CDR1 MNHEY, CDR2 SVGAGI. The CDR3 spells CASSIARVAQPQHF. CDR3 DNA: TGTGCCAGCAGCATCGCGCGGGTGGCTCAGCCCCAGCATTTT.

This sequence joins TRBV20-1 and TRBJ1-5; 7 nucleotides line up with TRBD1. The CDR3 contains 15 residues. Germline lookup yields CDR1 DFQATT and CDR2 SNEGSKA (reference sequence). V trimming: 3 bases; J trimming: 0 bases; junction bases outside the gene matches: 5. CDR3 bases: TGCAGTGCTAGTGTCCCAGGGGGTAGCAATCAGCCCCAGCATTTT. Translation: CSASVPGGSNQPQHF.

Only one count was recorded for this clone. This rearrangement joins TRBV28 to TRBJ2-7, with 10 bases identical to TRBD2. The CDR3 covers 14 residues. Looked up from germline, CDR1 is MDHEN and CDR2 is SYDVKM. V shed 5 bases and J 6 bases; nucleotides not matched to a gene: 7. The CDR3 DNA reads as TGTGCCAGCAGTGTCTCCGGGACTAGCGTCGAGCAGTACTTC. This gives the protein CASSVSGTSVEQYF.

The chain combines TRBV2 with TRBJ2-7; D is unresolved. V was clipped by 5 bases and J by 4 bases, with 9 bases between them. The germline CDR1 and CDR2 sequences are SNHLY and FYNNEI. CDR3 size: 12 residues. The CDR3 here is CASSRQLYEQYV. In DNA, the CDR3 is TGTGCCAGCAGTCGACAATTATACGAGCAGTACGTC.

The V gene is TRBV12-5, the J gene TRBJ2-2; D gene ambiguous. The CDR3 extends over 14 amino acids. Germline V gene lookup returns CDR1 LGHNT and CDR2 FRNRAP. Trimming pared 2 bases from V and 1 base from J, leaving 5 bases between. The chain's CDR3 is CASGLTLNTGELFF. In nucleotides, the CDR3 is TGTGCTAGTGGTTTGACGCTGAACACCGGGGAGCTGTTTTTT.

The CDR3 loop reads CASSEAGRGKSNYGYTF. CDR3 nucleotides: TGTGCCAGCAGTGAAGCGGGCAGGGGGAAATCTAACTATGGCTACACCTTC. This chain links TRBV6-1 with TRBJ1-2; 7 bases agree with TRBD1. The junction had 7 bases not matched to a gene; V was cut back by 0 bases and J by 0 bases. CDR3 length: 17 residues. Germline CDR1 and CDR2: MNHNS and SASEGT.

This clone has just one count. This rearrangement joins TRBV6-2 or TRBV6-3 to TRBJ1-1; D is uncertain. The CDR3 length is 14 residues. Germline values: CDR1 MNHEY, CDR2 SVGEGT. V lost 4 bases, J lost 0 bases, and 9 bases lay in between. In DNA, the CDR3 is TGTGCCAGCAGTTTTCAAACAGTGAACACTGAAGCTTTCTTT. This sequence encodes CASSFQTVNTEAFF.

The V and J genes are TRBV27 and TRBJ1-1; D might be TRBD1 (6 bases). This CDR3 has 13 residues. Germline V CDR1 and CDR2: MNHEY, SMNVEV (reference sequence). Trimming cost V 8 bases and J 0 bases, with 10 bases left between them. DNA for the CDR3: TGTGCCAGCGGCAGGGGCCTGAACACTGAAGCTTTCTTT. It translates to CASGRGLNTEAFF.

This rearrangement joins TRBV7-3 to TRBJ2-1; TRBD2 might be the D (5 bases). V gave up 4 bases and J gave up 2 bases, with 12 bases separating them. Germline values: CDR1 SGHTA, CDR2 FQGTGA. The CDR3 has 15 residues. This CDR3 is CASSSDPGTYNEQFF. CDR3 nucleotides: TGTGCCAGCAGCTCTGATCCGGGAACCTACAATGAGCAGTTCTTC.

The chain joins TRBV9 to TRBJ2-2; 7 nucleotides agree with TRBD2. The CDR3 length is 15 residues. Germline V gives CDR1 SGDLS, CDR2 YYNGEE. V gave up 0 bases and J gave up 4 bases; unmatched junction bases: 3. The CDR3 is CASSVEGGGTGELFF. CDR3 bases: TGTGCCAGCAGCGTAGAAGGCGGGGGCACCGGGGAGCTGTTTTTT.

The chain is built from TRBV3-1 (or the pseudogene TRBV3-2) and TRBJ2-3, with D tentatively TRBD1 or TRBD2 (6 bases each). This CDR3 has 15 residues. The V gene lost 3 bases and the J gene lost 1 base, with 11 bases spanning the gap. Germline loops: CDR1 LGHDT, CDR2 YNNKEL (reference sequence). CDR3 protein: CASSQRGAGTDTQYF. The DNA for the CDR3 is TGTGCCAGCAGCCAGAGGGGGGCGGGCACAGATACGCAGTATTTT.

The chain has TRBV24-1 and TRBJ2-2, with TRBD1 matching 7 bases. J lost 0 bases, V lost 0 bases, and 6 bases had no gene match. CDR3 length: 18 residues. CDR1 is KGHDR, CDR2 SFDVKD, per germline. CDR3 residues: CATSDLRQGTANTGELFF. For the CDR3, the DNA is TGTGCCACCAGTGATTTGCGACAGGGAACCGCGAACACCGGGGAGCTGTTTTTT.

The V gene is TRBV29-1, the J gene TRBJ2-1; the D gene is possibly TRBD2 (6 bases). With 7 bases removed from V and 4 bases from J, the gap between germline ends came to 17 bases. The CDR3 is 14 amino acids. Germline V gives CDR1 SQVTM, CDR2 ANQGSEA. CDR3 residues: CSAFGGVSYNEQFF. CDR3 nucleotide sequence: TGCAGCGCCTTCGGAGGGGTTTCGTACAATGAGCAGTTCTTC.

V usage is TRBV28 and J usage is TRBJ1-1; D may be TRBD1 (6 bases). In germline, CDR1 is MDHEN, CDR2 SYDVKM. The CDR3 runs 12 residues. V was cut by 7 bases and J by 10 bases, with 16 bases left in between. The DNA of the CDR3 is TGTGCCAGCACCCTTGTCAGGGGAACAGCTTTCTTT. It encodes CASTLVRGTAFF.

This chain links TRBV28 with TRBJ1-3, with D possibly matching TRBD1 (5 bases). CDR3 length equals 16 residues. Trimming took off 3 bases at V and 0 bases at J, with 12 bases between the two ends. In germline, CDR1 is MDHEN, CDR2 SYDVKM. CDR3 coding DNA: TGTGCCAGCAGTTTGGTAGGACACTCCTCTGGAAACACCATATATTTT. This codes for CASSLVGHSSGNTIYF.

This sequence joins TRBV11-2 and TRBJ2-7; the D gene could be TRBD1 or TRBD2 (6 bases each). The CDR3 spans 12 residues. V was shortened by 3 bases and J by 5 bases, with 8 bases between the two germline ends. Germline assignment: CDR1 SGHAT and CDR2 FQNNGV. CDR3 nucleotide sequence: TGTGCCAGCAGCTTGGAGGGGGACGAGCAGTACGTC. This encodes CASSLEGDEQYV.

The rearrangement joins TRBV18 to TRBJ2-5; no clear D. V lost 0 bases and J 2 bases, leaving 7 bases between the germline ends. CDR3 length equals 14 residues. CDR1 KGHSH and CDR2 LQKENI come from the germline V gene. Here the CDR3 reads CASSPPGIQETQYF. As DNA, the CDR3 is TGTGCCAGCTCACCACCGGGCATTCAAGAGACCCAGTACTTC.

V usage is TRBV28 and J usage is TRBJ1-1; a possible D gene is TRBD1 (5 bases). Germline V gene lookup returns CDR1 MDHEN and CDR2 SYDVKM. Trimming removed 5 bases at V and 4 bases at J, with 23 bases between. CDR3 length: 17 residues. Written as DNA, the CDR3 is TGTGCCAGCAGTAGAGTTCATAACAGGAATCTTGGCACTGAAGCTTTCTTT. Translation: CASSRVHNRNLGTEAFF.

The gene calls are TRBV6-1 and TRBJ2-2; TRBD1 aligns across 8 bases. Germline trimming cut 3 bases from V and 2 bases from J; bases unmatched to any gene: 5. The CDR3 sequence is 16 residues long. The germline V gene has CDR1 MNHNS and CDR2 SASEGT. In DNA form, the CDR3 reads TGTGCCAGCAGTGACCAGGACAGGGTAAACACCGGGGAGCTGTTTTTT. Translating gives CASSDQDRVNTGELFF.